The rows below give T cell receptor beta chains drawn from one sample of a study of blood T cell repertoires in COVID-19. The assay was immunoSEQ multiplex PCR, and TCRdb's table has in-frame clones only and misses some. This sample yields more than 50,000 clones, of which around 80% are seen a single time; 8.5% to 10% belongs to the top ten. Sequenced input: peripheral blood. The origin of the receptors is a human donor in a cohort sampled during active COVID-19. Both conserved end residues are part of each CDR3. D genes are given only for firm matches.

d_call	v_call	j_call	cdr3_aa
TRBD1	TRBV7-2	TRBJ2-5	CASSGRTGVETQYF
-	TRBV30	TRBJ1-5	CAWSVRLINQPQHF
TRBD1	TRBV15	TRBJ1-6	CATSRATGGGSPLHF
TRBD2	TRBV20-1	TRBJ2-1	CSASHSSGRASAEQFF
-	TRBV7-2	TRBJ1-2	CASSFGRGTIGGYTF
-	TRBV6-6	TRBJ1-5	CASAPGRDGQPQHF
-	TRBV5-1	TRBJ1-6	CASSLAGQGRSPLHF
-	TRBV5-1	TRBJ2-5	CASSSVSGIDQETQYF
TRBD1	TRBV7-2	TRBJ1-2	CASSLAIGTASFDYGYTF
TRBD1	TRBV10-3	TRBJ2-7	CAISYKGAMGEQYF
-	TRBV3-1/TRBV3-2	TRBJ1-2	CASSLNEGGRGYTF